The 12 T cell receptor beta chains given below trace back to one sample, sequenced in a study of T cell repertoires in cytomegalovirus infection. These TCRs are of unknown antigen specificity. In TCRdb, the reads were re-called with MiXCR into one record per CDR3 protein. The table lists about 270,000 distinct CDR3 sequences, approximately 22% of them singletons, with approximately 20% in the top ten. This specimen consisted of cultured PBMCs, obtained from culture after CMV antigen stimulation. Receptors originate from a human donor in good health (CMV status not recorded). Some clones in this sample may be carry-over from other donors' samples.

This clonotype was seen at least ten times. In DNA, the CDR3 is TGTGCCAGCAGCTTAGAGACACCCTCCTACGAGCAGTACTTC. Translation: CASSLETPSYEQYF. The genes are TRBV7-2 and TRBJ2-7, with unresolved D. CDR1 and CDR2 from the germline V gene are SGHTA and FQGNSA. V lost 1 base and J 0 bases, leaving 7 bases between the germline ends. The CDR3 length is 14 residues.

The chain uses TRBV9 and TRBJ2-1; D is unresolved. The CDR3 has 10 amino acids. CDR1 and CDR2 (germline): SGDLS, YYNGEE. Trimming took off 3 bases at V and 9 bases at J, with 4 bases between the two ends. The CDR3 bases are TGTGCCAGCAGCGGGGCTGAGCAGTTCTTC. Residues: CASSGAEQFF.

V and J are TRBV20-1 and TRBJ1-5; 11 positions match TRBD1. V dropped 3 bases and J dropped 7; count of bases not matched to a gene: 8. The germline V gene has CDR1 DFQATT and CDR2 SNEGSKA (reference sequence). The CDR3 length is 15 residues. The CDR3 sequence is CSASMDRGREQPQHF. The CDR3 region has the DNA TGCAGTGCTAGCATGGACAGGGGGCGTGAACAGCCCCAGCATTTT.

The chain uses TRBV7-9 and TRBJ1-2; 7 positions match TRBD1. Germline V gene sequence: CDR1 SEHNR, CDR2 FQNEAQ (reference sequence). With V trimmed by 0 bases and J by 0 bases, 13 bases remained unmatched. The CDR3 length is 19 residues. The CDR3 spells CASSLAGDPQGLANYGYTF. In DNA, the CDR3 is TGTGCCAGCAGCTTAGCCGGAGACCCACAGGGGCTCGCTAACTATGGCTACACCTTC.

This clonotype has more than one count but fewer than ten. CDR3 sequence reads: CASSQASFPDTQYF. For the CDR3, the DNA is TGCGCCAGCAGCCAAGCTTCATTCCCAGATACGCAGTATTTT. J is TRBJ2-3 and V is TRBV4-1; D is uncertain. V lost 1 base and J lost 4, with 9 bases in between. Germline CDR1 MGHRA, CDR2 YSYEKL. The CDR3 runs 14 residues.

The table lists this clonotype with many counts. The chain carries TRBV5-5 and TRBJ1-1; D gene ambiguous. The V gene's germline CDR1 is SGHKS and CDR2 YYEKEE (reference sequence). V was pared by 4 bases and J by 0 bases, with 19 bases between. The CDR3 contains 17 residues. As DNA, the CDR3 is TGTGCCAGCAGCCTTTCCGGCTCGGGATTTATGAACACTGAAGCTTTCTTT. This encodes CASSLSGSGFMNTEAFF.

V usage is TRBV9 and J usage is TRBJ1-4; 8 bases match TRBD1. The trim removed 7 bases at V and 4 bases at J, leaving 6 bases unmatched. The CDR3 spans 14 residues. Germline CDR1 reads SGDLS; CDR2 reads YYNGEE. The CDR3, as DNA: TGTGCCAGCGGCCGGACAGGGCTTAATGAAAAACTGTTTTTT. Translating gives CASGRTGLNEKLFF.

This clonotype was observed at least ten times. DNA of the CDR3: TGTGCCAGCAGCTTAGGACAGGGGAGGATAGATACGCAGTATTTT. Its translation: CASSLGQGRIDTQYF. The chain joins TRBV7-8 to TRBJ2-3, with 8 bases aligning to TRBD1. The CDR3 extends over 15 amino acids. Germline V gene sequence: CDR1 SGHVS, CDR2 FQNEAQ. After removal of 1 base from V and 5 bases from J, the junction contained 5 bases not matched to a gene. Filled out from reference TRBV7-8 and TRBJ2-3, the complete variable domain reads GAGVSQSPRYKVAKRGQDVALRCDPISGHVSLFWYQQALGQGPEFLTYFQNEAQLDKSGLPSDRFFAERPEGSVSTLKIQRTQQEDSAVYLCASSLGQGRIDTQYFGPGTRLTVL.

Only a few counts were recorded for this clonotype. This sequence joins TRBV4-3 and TRBJ2-2, with D possibly being TRBD2 (5 bases). Germline V gene lookup returns CDR1 LGHNA and CDR2 YSLEER. The germline V and J ends were trimmed by 0 bases and 6 bases, with 8 bases remaining between them. The CDR3 runs to 14 residues. This CDR3 reads CASSQDRGAGELFF. The CDR3 DNA follows: TGCGCCAGCAGCCAAGATCGGGGAGCCGGGGAGCTGTTTTTT.

In its sample, this clonotype was seen once. V and J are TRBV18 and TRBJ2-2; D may correspond to TRBD1 or TRBD2 (5 bases each). The V gene lost 6 bases and the J gene lost 1 base, with 9 bases spanning the gap. Germline assignment: CDR1 KGHSH and CDR2 LQKENI. The CDR3 is made up of 14 amino acids. The CDR3 DNA sequence: TGTGCCAGCTCTGGGACGGTGAACACCGGGGAGCTGTTTTTT. Protein product: CASSGTVNTGELFF.

There are many counts of this clonotype. The genes are TRBV7-2 and TRBJ1-6, with D possibly matching TRBD1 (5 bases). V was clipped by 5 bases and J by 8 bases, with 19 bases between them. The CDR3 is 16 amino acids. CDR1 is SGHTA, CDR2 FQGNSA, per germline. This CDR3 is CASSPSVRDLYSPLHF. The CDR3 DNA sequence: TGTGCCAGCAGCCCAAGCGTCCGGGACCTCTATTCACCCCTCCACTTT.

This chain uses TRBV7-2 with TRBJ2-5, with D uncertain. The germline V and J ends were trimmed by 3 bases and 2 bases, with 13 bases remaining between them. Germline values: CDR1 SGHTA, CDR2 FQGNSA. This CDR3 contains 15 residues. The CDR3 nucleotides read TGTGCCAGCAGCTTCTGGGCAGCCTCACAAGAGACCCAGTACTTC. As protein: CASSFWAASQETQYF.